Sequencing of this T cell receptor beta chain was carried out in a study of blood T cell repertoires in COVID-19. About the study: Samples representing acute and convalescent COVID-19 were sourced from the United States, Italy and Spain.

Authors' analysis steps: Counts of nucleated cells, estimated from reference gene primer amplification, were obtained. TCRdb keeps only in-frame clones here, not all; method: immunoSEQ multiplex PCR. The DNA was the basis for D and trimming; V, J and clone size are from that table. In the table there are more than 300,000 clones, about nine tenths of which are singletons. CDR1 and CDR2 (germline): LNHDA, SQIVND (reference sequence). This CDR3 spans 16 amino acids. The V segment lost 5 bases and the J segment 1 base; nucleotides outside the gene matches: 8. The sequence was obtained from a woman in her 70s with COVID-19, enrolled during active disease. Material for sequencing was peripheral blood. V gene TRBV19 combines with J gene TRBJ1-2; TRBD1 aligns across 9 bases. The CDR3 loop is CASSPRGQGVNYGYTF. DNA for the CDR3: TGTGCCAGTAGTCCCCGGGGACAGGGAGTTAACTATGGCTACACCTTC.